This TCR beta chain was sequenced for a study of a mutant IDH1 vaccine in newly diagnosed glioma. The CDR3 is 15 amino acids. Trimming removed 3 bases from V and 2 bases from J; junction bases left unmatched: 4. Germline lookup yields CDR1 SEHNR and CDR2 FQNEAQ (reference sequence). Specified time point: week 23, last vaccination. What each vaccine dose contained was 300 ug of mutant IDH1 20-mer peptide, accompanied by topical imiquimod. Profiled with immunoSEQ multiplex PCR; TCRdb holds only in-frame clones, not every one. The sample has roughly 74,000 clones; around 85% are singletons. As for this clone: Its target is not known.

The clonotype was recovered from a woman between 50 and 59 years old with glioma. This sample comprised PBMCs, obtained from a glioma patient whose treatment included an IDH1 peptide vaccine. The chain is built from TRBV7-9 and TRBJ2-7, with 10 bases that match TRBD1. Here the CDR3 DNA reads TGTGCCAGCAGCTTTCGGACAGGGGGAGCCTACGAGCAGTACTTC. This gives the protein CASSFRTGGAYEQYF. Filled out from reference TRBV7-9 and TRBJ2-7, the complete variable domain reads DTGVSQNPRHKITKRGQNVTFRCDPISEHNRLYWYRQTLGQGPEFLTYFQNEAQLEKSRLLSDRFSAERPKGSFSTLEIQRTEQGDSAMYLCASSFRTGGAYEQYFGPGTRLTVT.